These 25 T cell receptor beta chains were all obtained from the same sample, sequenced in a study of T cells in Graves' hyperthyroidism and ophthalmopathy. The investigators amplified TCR beta CDR3 regions from RNA transcripts. In the first-round RT-PCR of the TCR CDR3, the HTBI primer set was used. TCRdb ran MiXCR on the multiplex PCR reads and lists one entry per CDR3 protein. The sample holds hundreds of thousands of distinct CDR3 sequences, about 15% seen once. The source material was blood. These receptors came from a woman aged 25-40 years with Graves' hyperthyroidism that later progressed to Graves' ophthalmopathy.

This clonotype was detected many times. The CDR3 sequence: CASSPGTNTEAFF. The CDR3 coding sequence is TGTGCCAGCAGCCCCGGGACGAACACTGAAGCTTTCTTT. This chain joins TRBV28 and TRBJ1-1; a possible D gene is TRBD1 (5 bases). CDR3 length equals 13 residues. V dropped 6 bases and J dropped 1 base, with 9 bases sitting between them. The germline CDR1 and CDR2 sequences are MDHEN and SYDVKM.

This clonotype was counted a few times. The rearrangement uses TRBV20-1 and TRBJ2-7; D gene ambiguous. This CDR3 is built from 16 residues. CDR1 DFQATT and CDR2 SNEGSKA come from the germline V gene (reference sequence). V was clipped by 1 base and J by 2 bases, with 18 bases between them. CDR3 region: CSARGSLRSRAYEQYF. The CDR3 DNA sequence: TGCAGTGCTAGAGGCTCCCTCAGGAGTAGGGCCTACGAGCAGTACTTC.

The J gene is TRBJ2-1, the V gene TRBV20-1, with TRBD2 identical over 8 bases. From germline, CDR1 is DFQATT and CDR2 SNEGSKA (reference sequence). CDR3 length: 18 residues. J gave up 0 bases and V 2 bases, and 12 bases lay outside the gene matches. The CDR3 protein is CSARKTSGDTSSYNEQFF. In nucleotides, the CDR3 is TGCAGTGCTAGAAAAACTAGCGGAGATACGAGCTCCTACAATGAGCAGTTCTTC.

This clonotype was found many times. The chain combines TRBV2 with TRBJ1-4; 8 nucleotides agree with TRBD1. The CDR3 loop spans 12 amino acids. Germline CDR1 is SNHLY and CDR2 is FYNNEI. V dropped 11 bases and J dropped 9; count of bases not matched to a gene: 8. CDR3 bases: TGTGCCGGCGGACAGGGATTTCAAAAACTGTTTTTT. Translated, it gives CAGGQGFQKLFF.

Many counts were recorded for this clonotype. The chain has TRBV18 and TRBJ1-1, with D maybe TRBD1 (5 bases). Looked up from germline, CDR1 is KGHSH and CDR2 is LQKENI. This CDR3 has 14 amino acids. V shed 5 bases and J shed 1 base, with 11 bases lying between them. The CDR3 region has the DNA TGTGCCAGCTCATCGGGACGGAAGAACACTGAAGCTTTCTTT. Translating gives CASSSGRKNTEAFF.

With respect to this clonotype: This CDR3 fails to terminate in the conserved phenylalanine or tryptophan, so it likely reflects a read error. This chain connects TRBV20-1 to TRBJ1-2; no clear D gene. Germline V lookup: CDR1 DFQATT, CDR2 SNEGSKA (reference sequence). Trimming removed 0 bases at V and 4 bases at J, with 9 bases between. The CDR3 covers 13 residues. The CDR3 DNA is TGCAGTGCTAGAGATCTTGCAGCCTATGGCTACACCTCC. Translating gives CSARDLAAYGYTS.

The chain links TRBV27 to TRBJ1-1; D remains unclear. The CDR3 is 12 amino acids. V gave up 6 bases and J gave up 1 base, with 6 bases separating them. CDR1 and CDR2 (germline): MNHEY, SMNVEV (reference sequence). In DNA form, the CDR3 reads TGTGCCAGCAGGGCCCCGAACACTGAAGCTTTCTTT. Translating gives CASRAPNTEAFF.

The genes are TRBV28 and TRBJ2-5; 8 positions match TRBD1. The CDR3 length is 14 residues. Germline V gene sequence: CDR1 MDHEN, CDR2 SYDVKM. J was trimmed by 14 bases and V by 1 base; bases with no gene match: 12. In DNA, the CDR3 is TGTGCCAGCAGTTTATTTCCCGGACAGGGTCTAAGTTACTTC. This gives the protein CASSLFPGQGLSYF.

This clonotype was seen a few times. A much more abundant neighbour one base away suggests this may be a read error. The rearrangement joins TRBV18 to TRBJ1-2; 11 bases align to TRBD1. In germline, CDR1 is KGHSH, CDR2 LQKENI. There are 15 residues in the CDR3. Trimming removed 5 bases from V and 8 bases from J; junction bases left unmatched: 10. The chain's CDR3 is CASSSDGTGGRGYTF. The CDR3 region has the DNA TGTGCCAGCTCATCCGATGGGACAGGGGGAAGAGGCTACACCTTC.

This clonotype came up many times. The V gene is TRBV14, the J gene TRBJ2-3; 7 bases are a match to TRBD1. Germline V lookup: CDR1 SGHDN, CDR2 FVKESK. J was trimmed by 0 bases and V by 1 base; bases with no gene match: 16. The CDR3 length is 20 residues. CDR3 in amino acids: CASSQGGGFWGQTSTDTQYF. The CDR3 DNA reads TGTGCCAGCAGCCAAGGAGGAGGTTTTTGGGGACAGACAAGCACAGATACGCAGTATTTT. The full variable domain, its missing parts supplied by reference TRBV14 and TRBJ2-3, is EAGVTQFPSHSVIEKGQTVTLRCDPISGHDNLYWYRRVMGKEIKFLLHFVKESKQDESGMPNNRFLAERTGGTYSTLKVQPAELEDSGVYFCASSQGGGFWGQTSTDTQYFGPGTRLTVL.

This clonotype showed up many times. V usage is TRBV2 and J usage is TRBJ1-5; D unresolved. CDR3 length: 14 amino acids. V was cut by 7 bases and J by 3 bases, with 13 bases left in between. Germline loops: CDR1 SNHLY, CDR2 FYNNEI. CDR3 region: CASNYRDPNQPQHF. The DNA of the CDR3 is TGTGCCAGCAACTACCGGGATCCCAATCAGCCCCAGCATTTT.

This clonotype appeared a few times. J is TRBJ1-3 and V is TRBV29-1; no clear D. The CDR3 is 14 residues long. Germline assignment: CDR1 SQVTM and CDR2 ANQGSEA. Between the trimmed V and J ends, which lost 0 bases and 7 bases, there was a span of 13 bases. Here the CDR3 DNA reads TGCAGCGTTGAAGATTTTGCGGGGAGGAACACCATATATTTT. Translated, it gives CSVEDFAGRNTIYF. Full variable domain (rest looked up from reference TRBV29-1 and TRBJ1-3): SAVISQKPSRDICQRGTSLTIQCQVDSQVTMMFWYRQQPGQSLTLIATANQGSEATYESGFVIDKFPISRPNLTFSTLTVSNMSPEDSSIYLCSVEDFAGRNTIYFGEGSWLTVV.

V gene TRBV28 combines with J gene TRBJ2-1; TRBD1 aligns across 12 bases. Germline CDR1 MDHEN, CDR2 SYDVKM. Trimming removed 6 bases from V and 8 bases from J; junction bases left unmatched: 11. CDR3 length: 16 amino acids. The CDR3 reads CASRKEPGQGAYEQFF. The CDR3 DNA is TGTGCCAGCAGAAAGGAACCGGGACAGGGGGCCTATGAGCAGTTCTTC.

The chain has TRBV30 and TRBJ2-7; D is unresolved. The CDR3 extends over 11 amino acids. Germline CDR1 reads GTSNPN; CDR2 reads SVGIG (reference sequence). V lost 3 bases to trimming and J lost 5 bases, with 8 bases between them. CDR3 sequence (DNA): TGTGCCTGGAGCCCTCGGGACGAGCAGTACTTC. Translated, it gives CAWSPRDEQYF.

This clonotype was recorded many times. The V gene is TRBV12-3 or TRBV12-4, the J gene TRBJ2-7; 10 nucleotides agree with TRBD2. CDR3 size: 17 residues. V was pared by 2 bases and J by 5 bases, with 12 bases of the junction left unmatched. The chain's CDR3 is CASSLSAWHGTSDEQYF. The DNA for the CDR3 is TGTGCCAGCAGTTTATCGGCCTGGCACGGGACTAGCGACGAGCAGTACTTC.

As for this clonotype: A much larger clone differs by one base, so this may be a read error. The rearrangement joins TRBV7-2 to TRBJ2-1, with a weak D call TRBD2 (6 bases). V lost 5 bases and J 3 bases, leaving 11 bases between the germline ends. Germline-derived CDR1 and CDR2 are SGHTA and FQGNSA. This CDR3 region has 14 residues. CDR3 in DNA: TGTGCCAGCAGCCCCGGGACTCTCTACAATGAGCAGTTCTTC. Its translation: CASSPGTLYNEQFF.

The chain joins TRBV6-2 or TRBV6-3 to TRBJ1-5, with D unclear. The CDR3 runs to 17 residues. CDR1 is MNHEY, CDR2 SVGEGT, per germline. V shed 7 bases and J shed 0 bases, with 19 bases lying between them. The CDR3 loop reads CASNPFAGRGSNQPQHF. The DNA of the CDR3 is TGTGCCAGCAACCCGTTTGCAGGCAGAGGTAGCAATCAGCCCCAGCATTTT.

Many counts were recorded for this clonotype. The gene calls are TRBV28 and TRBJ1-5, with D unclear. There are 14 residues in the CDR3. Germline values: CDR1 MDHEN, CDR2 SYDVKM. Trimming took 3 bases from V and 7 from J, leaving 13 bases between them. The CDR3 DNA reads TGTGCCAGCAGTTTCCACCCTCCCCCACAGCCCCAGCATTTT. It specifies CASSFHPPPQPQHF. The entire variable domain, with the rest obtained from reference TRBV28 and TRBJ1-5, is as follows: DVKVTQSSRYLVKRTGEKVFLECVQDMDHENMFWYRQDPGLGLRLIYFSYDVKMKEKGDIPEGYSVSREKKERFSLILESASTNQTSMYLCASSFHPPPQPQHFGDGTRLSIL.

This clonotype was counted ten times or more. The chain employs TRBV14 and TRBJ2-5; 13 nucleotides match TRBD2. The CDR3 extends over 17 amino acids. V lost 2 bases, J lost 4 bases, and 7 bases stayed unmatched. Germline CDR1 is SGHDN and CDR2 is FVKESK. The CDR3 region has the DNA TGTGCCAGCAGCCAACTCTTACTAGCGGGAGGGCTAGAGACCCAGTACTTC. Encoded protein: CASSQLLLAGGLETQYF. Based on the CDR3 plus reference TRBV14 and TRBJ2-5, the full variable domain is EAGVTQFPSHSVIEKGQTVTLRCDPISGHDNLYWYRRVMGKEIKFLLHFVKESKQDESGMPNNRFLAERTGGTYSTLKVQPAELEDSGVYFCASSQLLLAGGLETQYFGPGTRLLVL.

The chain employs TRBV7-2 and TRBJ2-1, with 14 positions matching TRBD2. CDR1 is SGHTA, CDR2 FQGNSA, per germline. The V gene end was trimmed by 4 bases and the J gene end by 7 bases; junction bases not matched to a gene: 9. The CDR3 has 17 amino acids. This CDR3 is CASSSGLAGVARNEQFF. The CDR3, as DNA: TGTGCCAGCAGCTCGGGACTAGCGGGAGTCGCGAGGAATGAGCAGTTCTTC.

The sample holds many counts of this clonotype. The chain uses TRBV24-1 and TRBJ1-2; 7 bases align to TRBD1. This CDR3 contains 15 residues. Germline V lookup: CDR1 KGHDR, CDR2 SFDVKD. V trimming: 3 bases; J trimming: 6 bases; junction bases outside the gene matches: 9. CDR3 protein: CATSDTTGTRHGYTF. In nucleotides, the CDR3 is TGTGCCACCAGTGATACGACAGGGACTCGCCATGGCTACACCTTC.

This clonotype has at least ten counts. V usage is TRBV6-1 and J usage is TRBJ2-1; D unresolved. In germline, CDR1 is MNHNS, CDR2 SASEGT. The V gene lost 8 bases and the J gene lost 5 bases, with 7 bases spanning the gap. This CDR3 spans 11 amino acids. CDR3 in amino acids: CASFVDNEQFF. CDR3 coding DNA: TGTGCCAGCTTTGTTGACAATGAGCAGTTCTTC.

Many counts were recorded for this clonotype. The rearrangement links TRBV2 to TRBJ2-5; either TRBD1 or TRBD2 may supply D (5 bases each). This CDR3 comprises 12 residues. The germline V gene encodes CDR1 SNHLY and CDR2 FYNNEI. The ends were cut back, 8 bases at V and 5 bases at J, with 12 bases in the middle. The CDR3 here is CASSQGEETQYF. Here the CDR3 DNA reads TGTGCCAGCTCTCAAGGGGAGGAGACCCAGTACTTC.

This clonotype came up many times. The chain combines TRBV12-5 with TRBJ1-5; the match to TRBD1 covers 8 bases. Losses at the gene ends were 1 base for V and 7 bases for J; bases not matched to a gene: 15. Germline V CDR1 and CDR2: LGHNT, FRNRAP. This CDR3 is built from 18 residues. CDR3 DNA: TGTGCTAGTGGTTTGGCCCAAGGGCTCCCGGGACAGGCACAGCCCCAGCATTTT. Residues: CASGLAQGLPGQAQPQHF.

This clonotype was observed many times. The V gene is TRBV24-1, the J gene TRBJ2-7; D is ambiguous. V was pared by 2 bases and J by 6 bases, with 4 bases between. This CDR3 is 11 amino acids long. The germline CDR1 and CDR2 sequences are KGHDR and SFDVKD. The CDR3: CATSDWGEQYF. The CDR3 region has the DNA TGTGCCACCAGTGATTGGGGCGAGCAGTACTTC.